These T cell receptor beta chains were read from a single sample in a study of T cells in Graves' hyperthyroidism and ophthalmopathy. From the multiplex PCR reads, TCRdb called clonotypes with MiXCR, one entry per CDR3 protein. The top ten clones hold roughly 20% of a sample with more than 350,000 distinct CDR3 sequences, approximately 16% of them seen once. What was sequenced was blood. All receptors derive from an older woman with Graves' ophthalmopathy. Both conserved end residues are part of each CDR3. D genes are given only for firm matches. Where a row states a size, it is once, few, many or the class of an expanded clone; other rows omit it.

j_call v_call clone_size d_call cdr3_aa cdr3_nt
TRBJ2-1 TRBV28 many TRBD2 CASSHSGSPYNEQFF TGTGCCAGCAGTCATAGCGGGAGCCCCTACAATGAGCAGTTCTTC
TRBJ1-6 TRBV7-9 few . CASSYFVDNSPLHF TGTGCCAGCAGCTACTTTGTTGACAATTCACCCCTCCACTTT
TRBJ1-5 TRBV9 . TRBD1 CASSVSGTENQPQHF TGTGCCAGCAGCGTAAGCGGGACAGAAAATCAGCCCCAGCATTTT
TRBJ2-5 TRBV12-3/TRBV12-4 . . CASSYRELPQETQYF TGTGCCAGCAGTTACAGGGAGCTACCTCAGGAGACCCAGTACTTC
TRBJ2-7 TRBV13 many . CASSLSRDASYEQYF TGTGCCAGCAGCTTATCCCGGGACGCCTCCTACGAGCAGTACTTC
TRBJ2-5 TRBV6-1 few TRBD1 CASNTGTGVGETQYF TGTGCCAGCAACACCGGGACAGGGGTCGGCGAGACCCAGTACTTC
TRBJ2-5 TRBV2 many TRBD1 CASSEGPGGQETQYF TGTGCCAGCAGTGAAGGTCCAGGGGGTCAAGAGACCCAGTACTTC
TRBJ2-5 TRBV9 . TRBD2 CASSPWTSGYLETQYF TGTGCCAGCAGCCCCTGGACTAGCGGCTACCTAGAGACCCAGTACTTC
TRBJ2-1 TRBV7-8 few TRBD2 CASSPTSATYNEQFF TGTGCCAGCAGCCCCACTAGCGCGACCTACAATGAGCAGTTCTTC
TRBJ2-5 TRBV20-1 many . CSALQETQYF TGCAGTGCGCTCCAAGAGACCCAGTACTTC
TRBJ2-1 TRBV3-1 many . CASSLSQGHEQFF TGTGCCAGCAGCCTAAGCCAGGGACATGAGCAGTTCTTC
TRBJ2-1 TRBV20-1 many . CSARSDGSSYNEQFF TGCAGTGCTAGGTCAGACGGGAGCTCCTACAATGAGCAGTTCTTC
TRBJ2-1 TRBV5-1 . . CASSNPGLKVSRYIEQFF TGCGCCAGCAGTAACCCGGGACTCAAGGTTTCTCGCTACATTGAGCAGTTCTTC
TRBJ2-7 TRBV28 many . CASSLSSGREQYF TGTGCCAGCAGTTTGTCGTCAGGGAGGGAGCAGTACTTC
TRBJ2-7 TRBV20-1 many . CSASESLEQYF TGCAGTGCTAGTGAATCTCTCGAGCAGTACTTC
TRBJ2-3 TRBV7-9 many TRBD1 CASSLGTGGKTSKVSTDTQYF TGTGCCAGCAGCTTAGGGACAGGGGGCAAGACTAGCAAGGTTTCCACAGATACGCAGTATTTT